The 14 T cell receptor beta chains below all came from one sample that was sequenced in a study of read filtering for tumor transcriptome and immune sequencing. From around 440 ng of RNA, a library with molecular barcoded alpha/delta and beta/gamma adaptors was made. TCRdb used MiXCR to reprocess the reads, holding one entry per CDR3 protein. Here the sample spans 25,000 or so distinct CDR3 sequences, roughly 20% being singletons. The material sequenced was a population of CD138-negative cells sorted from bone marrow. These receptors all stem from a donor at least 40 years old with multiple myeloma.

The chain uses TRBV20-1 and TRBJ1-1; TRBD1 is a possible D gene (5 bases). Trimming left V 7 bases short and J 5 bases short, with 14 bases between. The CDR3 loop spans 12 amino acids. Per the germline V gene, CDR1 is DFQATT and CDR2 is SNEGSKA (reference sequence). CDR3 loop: CSGYRRGTEAFF. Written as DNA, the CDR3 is TGCAGTGGATACAGGAGGGGAACTGAAGCTTTCTTT.

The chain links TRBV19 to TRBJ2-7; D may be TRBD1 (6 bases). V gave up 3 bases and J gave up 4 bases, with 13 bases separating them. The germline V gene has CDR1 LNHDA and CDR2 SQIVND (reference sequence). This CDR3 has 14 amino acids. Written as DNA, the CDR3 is TGTGCCAGTAGTATCGCAGGGGCGTGGTACGAGCAGTACTTC. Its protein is CASSIAGAWYEQYF.

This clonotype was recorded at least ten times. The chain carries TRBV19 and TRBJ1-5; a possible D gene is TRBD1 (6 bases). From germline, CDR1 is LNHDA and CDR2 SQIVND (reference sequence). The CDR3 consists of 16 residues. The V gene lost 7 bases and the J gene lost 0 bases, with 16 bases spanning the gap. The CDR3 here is CASKVRTDYSNQPQHF. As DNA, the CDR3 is TGTGCCAGTAAAGTTCGGACAGATTATAGCAATCAGCCCCAGCATTTT.

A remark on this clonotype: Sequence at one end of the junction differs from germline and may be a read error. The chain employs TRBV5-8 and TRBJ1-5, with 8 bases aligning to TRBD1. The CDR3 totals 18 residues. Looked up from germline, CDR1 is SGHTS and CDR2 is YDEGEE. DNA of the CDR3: TGTGCCAGCAGCTCGGGACAGGTCCCTGTTTGTAGCAATCAGCCCCTGCATTTT. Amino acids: CASSSGQVPVCSNQPLHF.

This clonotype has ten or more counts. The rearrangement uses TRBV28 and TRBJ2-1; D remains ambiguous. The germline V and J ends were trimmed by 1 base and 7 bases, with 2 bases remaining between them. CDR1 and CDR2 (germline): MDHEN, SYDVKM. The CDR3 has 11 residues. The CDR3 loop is CASSLSNEQFF. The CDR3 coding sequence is TGTGCCAGCAGTTTATCGAATGAGCAGTTCTTC.

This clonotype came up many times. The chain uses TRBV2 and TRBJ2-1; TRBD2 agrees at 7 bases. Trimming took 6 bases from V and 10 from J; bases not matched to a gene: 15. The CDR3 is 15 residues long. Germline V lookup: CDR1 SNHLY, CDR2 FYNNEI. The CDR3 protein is CASRMGGGNSEEQFF. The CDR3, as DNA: TGTGCCAGCAGAATGGGGGGGGGGAACTCTGAGGAGCAGTTCTTC.

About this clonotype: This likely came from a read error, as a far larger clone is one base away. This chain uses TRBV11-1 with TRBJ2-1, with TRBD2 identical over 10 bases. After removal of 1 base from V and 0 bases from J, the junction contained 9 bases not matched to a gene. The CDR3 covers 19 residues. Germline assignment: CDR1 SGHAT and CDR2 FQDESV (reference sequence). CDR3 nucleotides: TGTGCCAGCAGCTTAGGGGGTAGCGGGAGGAGCAGCTCCTACAATGAGCAGTTCTTC. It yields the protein CASSLGGSGRSSSYNEQFF.

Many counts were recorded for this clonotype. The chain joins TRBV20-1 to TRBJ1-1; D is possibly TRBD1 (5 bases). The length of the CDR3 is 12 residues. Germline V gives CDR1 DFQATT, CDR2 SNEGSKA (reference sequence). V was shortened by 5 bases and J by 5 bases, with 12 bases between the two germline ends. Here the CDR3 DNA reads TGCAGTGCTCAGGGAGGGGATACTGAAGCTTTCTTT. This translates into CSAQGGDTEAFF.

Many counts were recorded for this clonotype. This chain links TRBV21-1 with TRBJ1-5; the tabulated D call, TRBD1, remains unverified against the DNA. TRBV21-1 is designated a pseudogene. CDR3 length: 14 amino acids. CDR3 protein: CASNNDREDQPQHF. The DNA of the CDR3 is TGTGCCAGCAACAATGACAGGGAGGACCAGCCCCAGCATTTT.

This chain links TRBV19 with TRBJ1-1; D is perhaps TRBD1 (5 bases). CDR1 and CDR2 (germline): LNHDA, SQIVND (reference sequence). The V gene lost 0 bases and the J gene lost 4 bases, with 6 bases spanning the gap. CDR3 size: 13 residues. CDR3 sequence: CASSIDGTTEAFF. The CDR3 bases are TGTGCCAGTAGTATAGATGGGACCACTGAAGCTTTCTTT.

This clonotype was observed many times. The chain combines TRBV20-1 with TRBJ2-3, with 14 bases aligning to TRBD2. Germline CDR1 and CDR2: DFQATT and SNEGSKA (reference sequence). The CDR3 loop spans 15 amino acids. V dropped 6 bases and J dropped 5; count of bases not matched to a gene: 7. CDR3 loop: CSAPTSGRAKDTQYF. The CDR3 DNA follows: TGCAGTGCACCGACTAGCGGGAGGGCCAAAGATACGCAGTATTTT.

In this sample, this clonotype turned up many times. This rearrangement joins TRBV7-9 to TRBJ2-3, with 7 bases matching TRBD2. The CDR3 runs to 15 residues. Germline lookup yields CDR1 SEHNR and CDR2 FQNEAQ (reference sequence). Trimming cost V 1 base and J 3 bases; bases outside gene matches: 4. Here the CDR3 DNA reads TGTGCCAGCAGCTTAGGGATTAGCGGGACAGATACGCAGTATTTT. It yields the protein CASSLGISGTDTQYF.

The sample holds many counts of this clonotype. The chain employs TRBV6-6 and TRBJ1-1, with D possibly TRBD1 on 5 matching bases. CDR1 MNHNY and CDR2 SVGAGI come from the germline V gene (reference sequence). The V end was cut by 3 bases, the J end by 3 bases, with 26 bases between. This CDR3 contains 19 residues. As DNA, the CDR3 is TGTGCCAGCAGTTATTGGGTCCAAGGGGAAGGTGTGACTCACACTGAAGCTTTCTTT. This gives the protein CASSYWVQGEGVTHTEAFF.

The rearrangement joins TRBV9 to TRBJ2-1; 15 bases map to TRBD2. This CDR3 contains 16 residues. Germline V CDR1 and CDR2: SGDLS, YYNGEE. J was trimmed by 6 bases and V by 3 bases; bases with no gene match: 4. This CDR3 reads CASSEMGLAGGNEQFF. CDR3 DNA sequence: TGTGCCAGCAGCGAAATGGGACTAGCGGGGGGCAATGAGCAGTTCTTC.